Following are 6 T cell receptor beta chains from one sample sequenced in a study of shared clonotypes between healthy human individuals. Assay used: immunoSEQ multiplex PCR; TCRdb lists only in-frame clones, some missing. The sample lists 2 million to 3 million clones, 85% to 95% occurring once. The sample taken for sequencing was naive CD4+ T cells sorted from blood. Subset meaning: CD45RA+ positively selected. The source is a man aged 18 to 30 in good health.

The chain uses TRBV18 and TRBJ2-7; D not certain. The V and J ends lost 4 bases and 1 base respectively, with 5 bases between them. Germline values: CDR1 KGHSH, CDR2 LQKENI. This CDR3 is built from 12 residues. CDR3 amino acids: CASSLLSYEQYF. The DNA of the CDR3 is TGTGCCAGCTCACTACTGTCCTACGAGCAGTACTTC.

This chain links TRBV29-1 with TRBJ2-7, with D possibly being TRBD1 (6 bases). Looked up from germline, CDR1 is SQVTM and CDR2 is ANQGSEA. The CDR3 is 13 amino acids. Trimming stripped 1 base from V and 0 bases from J, with 7 bases between. The CDR3 coding sequence is TGCAGCGTTGAAGGGGACAACTCCTACGAGCAGTACTTC. It is translated as CSVEGDNSYEQYF.

The rearrangement joins TRBV9 to TRBJ1-4; maybe TRBD1 (5 bases). Germline loops: CDR1 SGDLS, CDR2 YYNGEE. The V and J ends lost 0 bases and 11 bases respectively, with 11 bases between them. The CDR3 loop spans 13 amino acids. CDR3 sequence (DNA): TGTGCCAGCAGCGTAGAGCCCGGACATAAACTGTTTTTT. Its translation is CASSVEPGHKLFF.

The CDR3 loop reads CASSLGRADEQFF. CDR3 DNA sequence: TGCGCCAGCAGCTTGGGGAGGGCCGATGAGCAGTTCTTC. The chain links TRBV5-1 to TRBJ2-1; possibly TRBD2 for D (6 bases). Germline V lookup: CDR1 SGHRS, CDR2 YFSETQ. The V gene lost 0 bases and the J gene lost 8 bases, with 9 bases spanning the gap. The CDR3 runs 13 residues.

A remark on this clone: Other DNA sequences within the sample encode an identical CDR3. The chain uses TRBV29-1 and TRBJ2-1, with no clear D. Germline lookup yields CDR1 SQVTM and CDR2 ANQGSEA. Deletions cut 3 bases from V and 1 base from J, with 4 bases between. The CDR3 has 12 residues. CDR3 nucleotide sequence: TGCAGCGTTGACGGATCCTACAATGAGCAGTTCTTC. Translation gives CSVDGSYNEQFF.

This sequence joins TRBV5-6 and TRBJ2-5; unclear D gene. Trimming took 3 bases from V and 4 from J, leaving 22 bases between them. The CDR3 runs 17 residues. Germline lookup yields CDR1 SGHDT and CDR2 YYEEEE. Written as DNA, the CDR3 is TGTGCCAGCAGCTCCTATGTATCGCGGACGGACGGAGAGACCCAGTACTTC. It translates to CASSSYVSRTDGETQYF.